The rows below give T cell receptor beta chains drawn from one sample of a study of T cell repertoires in cytomegalovirus infection. Via MiXCR, TCRdb re-called the reads, giving one row per CDR3 protein. The sample contains over 450,000 distinct CDR3 sequences, over 9% of which appear only once. The specimen was PBMCs. Receptors originate from a human donor in good health (CMV status not recorded). Some clones in this sample may be carry-over from other donors' samples. CDR3s include the opening cysteine and the closing phenylalanine or tryptophan. The D gene is left open where the match is weak. Rows give clone size only sometimes, using once, few, many, or a class for an expanded clone.

len,v_gene,abundance,j_gene,d_gene,CDR3nt,CDR3aa
15,TRBV7-2,many,TRBJ1-1,NA,TGTGCCAGCAGCTCCCGAGGGGGGGCAGGCACTGAAGCTTTCTTT,CASSSRGGAGTEAFF
14,TRBV19,NA,TRBJ2-7,NA,TGTGCCAGCCGAAATACGGCAGGGGGGTACGAGCAGTACTTC,CASRNTAGGYEQYF
15,TRBV5-4,NA,TRBJ2-5,NA,TGTGCCAGCAGCTTTTGGGTAGCGGCACAAGAGACCCAGTACTTC,CASSFWVAAQETQYF
17,TRBV7-2,many,TRBJ1-5,NA,TGTGCCAGCAGCCCGCGTAGGCGGGAGGGAAGCAATCAGCCCCAGCATTTT,CASSPRRREGSNQPQHF
16,TRBV12-3/TRBV12-4,few,TRBJ1-3,NA,TGTGCCAGCAGGTGGGGGGGGGGGAGCTCTGGAAACACCATATATTTT,CASRWGGGSSGNTIYF
16,TRBV24-1,many,TRBJ2-1,NA,TGTGCCACCAGTGATTTGTCCGGACGGAATTACAATGAGCAGTTCTTC,CATSDLSGRNYNEQFF
12,TRBV29-1,NA,TRBJ1-1,NA,TGCAGCGCCGTGGGGGAGGAGACTGAAGCTTTCTTT,CSAVGEETEAFF
15,TRBV7-8,many,TRBJ2-3,TRBD2,TGTGCCAGCAGCTTACTAGCGGTCGAAGCAGATACGCAGTATTTT,CASSLLAVEADTQYF
14,TRBV7-9,many,TRBJ2-2,TRBD1,TGTGCCAGCAGCCCGACAGGGAAGACCGGGGAGCTGTTTTTT,CASSPTGKTGELFF
14,TRBV6-1,many,TRBJ2-7,NA,TGTGCCAGCACTAAAGGGCACGTAGACGACGAGCAGTACTTC,CASTKGHVDDEQYF
14,TRBV29-1,NA,TRBJ1-2,TRBD1,TGCAGCGTTGGTAGGACAGGGCCAAACTATGGCTACACCTTC,CSVGRTGPNYGYTF
15,TRBV7-9,many,TRBJ1-2,NA,TGTGCCAGCAGCGCGACAGGCAGACCAGACTATGGCTACACCTTC,CASSATGRPDYGYTF
16,TRBV2,many,TRBJ1-1,NA,TGTGCCAGCAGTGAAGGGCTCTCGGGGGCCAACACTGAAGCTTTCTTT,CASSEGLSGANTEAFF
16,TRBV19,many,TRBJ1-1,NA,TGTGCCAGTAGTATGGGGGGACTCGAGGTGAACACTGAAGCTTTCTTT,CASSMGGLEVNTEAFF
13,TRBV7-2,many,TRBJ1-6,NA,TGTGCCACTGCTAGACAGCTCAATTCACCCCTCCACTTT,CATARQLNSPLHF
14,TRBV12-3/TRBV12-4,many,TRBJ1-2,NA,TGTGCCAGCAGGAACAGACAGTCCCGGGATGGCTACACCTTC,CASRNRQSRDGYTF
14,TRBV5-5,many,TRBJ2-1,TRBD2,TGTGCCAGCAGCGTTCTAGCGGGCATCAATGAGCAGTTCTTC,CASSVLAGINEQFF
15,TRBV7-2,many,TRBJ1-2,NA,TGTGCCAGCAGCCCTCCGGGAGGCCTAGACTATGGCTACACCTTC,CASSPPGGLDYGYTF
12,TRBV29-1,NA,TRBJ1-2,TRBD1,TGCAGCGTTGAAGATCTGTGGAGGGGGCCGTTCTTC,CSVEDLWRGPFF
12,TRBV7-9,many,TRBJ2-5,NA,TGTGCCAGCAGCTCCGCTCTAGAGACCCAGTACTTC,CASSSALETQYF
16,TRBV14,NA,TRBJ2-3,TRBD1,TGTGCCAGCAGACCCCATGGACAGGGGGGAGCAGATACGCAGTATTTT,CASRPHGQGGADTQYF
12,TRBV29-1,few,TRBJ2-1,NA,TGCAGCGTTGAACCCATGTCCGGTGAGCAGTTCTTC,CSVEPMSGEQFF
13,TRBV20-1,NA,TRBJ1-1,NA,TGCAGTGCGGAGAGATACAGGAACACTGAAGCTTTCTTT,CSAERYRNTEAFF
16,TRBV9,few,TRBJ2-5,TRBD2,TGTGCCAGCAGCGTAGATCTGGCGGGAGGCCGAGAGACCCAGTACTTC,CASSVDLAGGRETQYF
17,TRBV12-3/TRBV12-4,few,TRBJ1-2,NA,TGTGCCAGCAGTTTCGGGCAGGCCCCTGTCTCATCCTATGGCTACACCTTC,CASSFGQAPVSSYGYTF
14,TRBV12-5,NA,TRBJ2-2,NA,TGTGCTAGTGGTTTCCAGGACCGTACCGGGGAGCTGTTTTTT,CASGFQDRTGELFF
15,TRBV12-3/TRBV12-4,many,TRBJ2-5,TRBD2,TGTGCCAGCAGATCTGGGGTAGCGGGGCGAGAGACCCAGTACTTC,CASRSGVAGRETQYF
12,TRBV6-1,NA,TRBJ2-7,NA,TGTGCCAGCAGTCCCGGGCCTCCGGGGCAGTACTTC,CASSPGPPGQYF
13,TRBV7-9,many,TRBJ1-4,TRBD1,TGTGCCAGCAGCTTGGACAGGGGCGAAAAACTGTTTTTT,CASSLDRGEKLFF
16,TRBV12-3/TRBV12-4,NA,TRBJ2-1,TRBD2,TGTGCCAGCAGTTTGTCGACTAGCGGGGGAGGCTATGAGCAGTTCTTC,CASSLSTSGGGYEQFF
14,TRBV4-2,few,TRBJ2-5,NA,TGTGCCAGCAGCCAAGTCGGGGTAGGAGAGACCCAGTACTTC,CASSQVGVGETQYF
14,TRBV10-3,many,TRBJ1-1,NA,TGTGCCATCAGTGAGGGGACACTGAACACTGAAGCTTTCTTT,CAISEGTLNTEAFF
17,TRBV6-1,many,TRBJ1-5,TRBD1,TGTGCCAGCAGTAGGGACAGGAAGGCGTATAGCAATCAGCCCCAGCATTTT,CASSRDRKAYSNQPQHF
13,TRBV4-1,few,TRBJ1-1,NA,TGCGCCAGCAGCCCCTCGGGAGTGGCTGAAGCTTTCTTT,CASSPSGVAEAFF
14,TRBV9,NA,TRBJ2-7,TRBD1,TGTGCCAGCAGCAAGGACAGGGCTCCCTACGAGCAGTACTTC,CASSKDRAPYEQYF
13,TRBV20-1,few,TRBJ2-7,TRBD2,TGCAGTGTTCCCGGGACTAGCGGGAACGAGCAGTACTTC,CSVPGTSGNEQYF
13,TRBV7-9,few,TRBJ2-1,TRBD1,TGTGCCAGCAGCCTTCTCTCGACAGGGGGGCAGTTCTTC,CASSLLSTGGQFF
11,TRBV29-1,NA,TRBJ1-1,NA,TGCAGCGTTATGCGGAACACTGAAGCTTTCTTT,CSVMRNTEAFF
14,TRBV2,NA,TRBJ1-5,TRBD1,TGTGCCAGCAGGGCCGGACAGGGGGATCAGCCCCAGCATTTT,CASRAGQGDQPQHF
12,TRBV2,NA,TRBJ1-2,NA,TGTGCCAGCACTCCCGGCGCATATGGCTACACCTTC,CASTPGAYGYTF
17,TRBV5-5,many,TRBJ2-1,TRBD1,TGTGCCAGCAGCTTGGCGGCAGGGGGTGGCTCCTACAATGAGCAGTTCTTC,CASSLAAGGGSYNEQFF
16,TRBV19,few,TRBJ2-7,TRBD2,TGTGCCAGTAGTCCCCTCGTGGGCGGGAGCAACTACGAGCAGTACTTC,CASSPLVGGSNYEQYF
16,TRBV29-1,many,TRBJ2-7,TRBD1,TGCAGCGTTTTACATAGGGGGGACAGGGCCTCCTACGAGCAGTACTTC,CSVLHRGDRASYEQYF
16,TRBV10-3,many,TRBJ1-5,TRBD1,TGTGCCATCAGTGAGTCGGACAGGCCGGAAAATCAGCCCCAGCATTTT,CAISESDRPENQPQHF
14,TRBV6-1,many,TRBJ2-4,TRBD2,TGTGCCAGCAGCTCAACTAGCGGGAGAGGCATTCAGTACTTC,CASSSTSGRGIQYF
15,TRBV7-9,few,TRBJ1-1,NA,TGTGCCAGCAGCTTCCAGGACATCGGGGGAACTGAAGCTTTCTTT,CASSFQDIGGTEAFF
15,TRBV6-1,many,TRBJ1-1,NA,TGTGCCAGCATCGCAATCAGGGATGGTAAGCAGAGAGCTTTCTTT,CASIAIRDGKQRAFF
15,TRBV20-1,NA,TRBJ2-3,NA,TGCAGTGCTAGAGATCAAGGGTTGGGGACAGATACGCAGTATTTT,CSARDQGLGTDTQYF
16,TRBV6-5,many,TRBJ2-3,TRBD2,TGTGCCAGCAGTTACTCGCGGGGGGGAAGCACAGATACGCAGTATTTT,CASSYSRGGSTDTQYF
17,TRBV6-6,many,TRBJ1-1,TRBD1,TGTGCCAGCAGTTACTCCTCGGACAGGGGGCGAGGCACTGAAGCTTTCTTT,CASSYSSDRGRGTEAFF
18,TRBV20-1,NA,TRBJ2-1,TRBD1,TGCAGTGCCCATGTTCCGGGACAGGGAGGGCGCGCCTACAATGAGCAGTTCTTC,CSAHVPGQGGRAYNEQFF
14,TRBV6-1,many,TRBJ2-6,TRBD1,TGTGCCAGCAGTGAAAGGGGGCTTACCAACGTCCTGACTTTC,CASSERGLTNVLTF
18,TRBV14,NA,TRBJ1-1,NA,TGTGCCAGCAGCCAAGATCGGAAAGGGCCAAGAGGGAACACTGAAGCTTTCTTT,CASSQDRKGPRGNTEAFF
16,TRBV9,few,TRBJ1-1,NA,TGTGCCAGCAGCCCTGTCCTCAGCCGATCGGGCACTGAAGCTTTCTTT,CASSPVLSRSGTEAFF
10,TRBV6-6,once,TRBJ2-3,NA,TGTGCCAGCAAGTCAGATACGCAGTATTTT,CASKSDTQYF